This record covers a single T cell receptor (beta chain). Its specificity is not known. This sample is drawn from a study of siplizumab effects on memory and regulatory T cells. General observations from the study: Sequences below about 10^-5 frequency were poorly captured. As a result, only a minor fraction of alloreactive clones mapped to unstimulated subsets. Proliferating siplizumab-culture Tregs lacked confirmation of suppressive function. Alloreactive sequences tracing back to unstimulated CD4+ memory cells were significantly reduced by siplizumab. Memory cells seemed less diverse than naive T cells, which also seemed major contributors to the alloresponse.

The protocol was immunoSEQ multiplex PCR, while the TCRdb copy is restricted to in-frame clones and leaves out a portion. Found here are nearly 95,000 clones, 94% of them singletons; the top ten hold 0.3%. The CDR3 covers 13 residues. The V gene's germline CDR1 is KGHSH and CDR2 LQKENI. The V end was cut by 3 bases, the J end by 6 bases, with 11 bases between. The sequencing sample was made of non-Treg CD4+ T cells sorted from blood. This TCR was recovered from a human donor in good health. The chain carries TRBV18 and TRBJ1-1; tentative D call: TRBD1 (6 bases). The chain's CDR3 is CASSPGAGPEAFF. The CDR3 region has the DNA TGTGCCAGCTCACCGGGGGCCGGGCCTGAAGCTTTCTTT.